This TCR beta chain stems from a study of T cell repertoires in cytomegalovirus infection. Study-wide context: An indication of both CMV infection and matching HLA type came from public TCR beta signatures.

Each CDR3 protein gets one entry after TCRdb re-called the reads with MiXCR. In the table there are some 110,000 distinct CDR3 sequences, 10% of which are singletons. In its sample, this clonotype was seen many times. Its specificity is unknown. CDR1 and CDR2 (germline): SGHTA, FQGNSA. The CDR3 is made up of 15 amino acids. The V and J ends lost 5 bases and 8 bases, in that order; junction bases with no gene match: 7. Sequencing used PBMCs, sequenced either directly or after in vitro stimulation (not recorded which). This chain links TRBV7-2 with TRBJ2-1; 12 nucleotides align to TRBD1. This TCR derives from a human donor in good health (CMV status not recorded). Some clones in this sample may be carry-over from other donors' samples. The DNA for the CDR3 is TGTGCCAGCAGCCAGGGACAGGGGGCCGTCCATGAGCAGTTCTTC. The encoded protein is CASSQGQGAVHEQFF.